Shown below are 16 T cell receptor beta chains from a single sample sequenced in a study of CD8 T cells in ankylosing spondylitis. TCRdb used MiXCR to reprocess the 5' RACE reads, holding one entry per CDR3 protein. The sample holds about 250,000 distinct CDR3 sequences, roughly a tenth seen once. Sequencing input: blood, either unsorted or a sorted T cell fraction (not recorded which). These receptors were taken from a male donor with ankylosing spondylitis or in good health (not recorded which).

At least ten counts were recorded for this clonotype. The CDR3 bases are TGCGCCAGCAGCTCGACAGGGGGGAACTATGGCTACACCTTC. Its translation is CASSSTGGNYGYTF. J is TRBJ1-2 and V is TRBV5-1; 9 nucleotides line up with TRBD1. Germline V gives CDR1 SGHRS, CDR2 YFSETQ. There are 14 residues in the CDR3. Trimming cost V 3 bases and J 2 bases; bases outside gene matches: 2.

Only one count was recorded for this clonotype. The chain carries TRBV6-5 and TRBJ1-1; no clear D gene. Germline V CDR1 and CDR2: MNHEY, SVGAGI. Trimming pared 1 base from V and 1 base from J, leaving 7 bases between. The CDR3 loop spans 14 amino acids. The CDR3 is CASSYWETNTEAFF. The CDR3 region has the DNA TGTGCCAGCAGTTACTGGGAGACGAACACTGAAGCTTTCTTT.

This clonotype was seen repeatedly, ten times or more. The V and J genes are TRBV21-1 and TRBJ2-7; the D call TRBD2 from the table was never checked on the DNA. TRBV21-1 is listed as a pseudogene. This CDR3 comprises 18 residues. CDR3 nucleotide sequence: TGTGCCAGCAGCAAGGTCGGTCCACCTAGCGGGAGAATCTACGAGCAGTACTTC. Protein: CASSKVGPPSGRIYEQYF.

This clonotype was recorded at least ten times. The CDR3, as DNA: TGTGCCAGCAGTTCACAGGGGAGGCAGACCCAGTACTTC. It is translated as CASSSQGRQTQYF. The rearrangement uses TRBV12-3 or TRBV12-4 and TRBJ2-5; the D gene is possibly TRBD1 (7 bases). With 4 bases removed from V and 6 bases from J, the gap between germline ends came to 12 bases. CDR3 length: 13 amino acids.

This clonotype was counted many times. The rearrangement uses TRBV5-1 and TRBJ2-7; possibly TRBD2 for D (6 bases). The germline V and J ends were trimmed by 0 bases and 2 bases, with 6 bases remaining between them. CDR1 and CDR2 from the germline V gene are SGHRS and YFSETQ. The CDR3 extends over 13 amino acids. The DNA for the CDR3 is TGCGCCAGCAGCTTGGAGCGGGCCTACGAGCAGTACTTC. Translation gives CASSLERAYEQYF. Using reference TRBV5-1 and TRBJ2-7 for the parts outside the CDR3, the full variable domain is KAGVTQTPRYLIKTRGQQVTLSCSPISGHRSVSWYQQTPGQGLQFLFEYFSETQRNKGNFPGRFSGRQFSNSRSEMNVSTLELGDSALYLCASSLERAYEQYFGPGTRLTVT.

This clonotype was counted many times. The chain recombines TRBV15 with TRBJ2-5; 8 bases align to TRBD1. Germline CDR1 reads LNHNV; CDR2 reads YYDKDF (reference sequence). Losses at the gene ends were 1 base for V and 1 base for J; bases not matched to a gene: 2. The CDR3 covers 15 residues. The CDR3 nucleotides are TGTGCCACCAGCAGAGGACAGGGGAGCCAAGAGACCCAGTACTTC. Its protein is CATSRGQGSQETQYF.

This clonotype was seen more than once but under ten times. The chain employs TRBV4-1 and TRBJ2-3; D possibly corresponds to TRBD1 (7 bases). Between the trimmed V and J ends, which lost 4 bases and 4 bases, there was a span of 18 bases. The length of the CDR3 is 16 residues. Germline CDR1 and CDR2: MGHRA and YSYEKL. The CDR3 DNA is TGCGCCAGCAGCCCGCAACTGACAGGGACTGCAGATACGCAGTATTTT. It specifies CASSPQLTGTADTQYF.

This clonotype came up many times. The V and J genes are TRBV30 and TRBJ2-3; no clear D gene. The ends were cut back, 0 bases at V and 1 base at J, with 5 bases in the middle. Germline V lookup: CDR1 GTSNPN, CDR2 SVGIG (reference sequence). This CDR3 spans 13 amino acids. In DNA, the CDR3 is TGTGCCTGGAGTGTACCGGGCACAGATACGCAGTATTTT. This codes for CAWSVPGTDTQYF. The full variable domain, completed using reference TRBV30 and TRBJ2-3, is SQTIHQWPATLVQPVGSPLSLECTVEGTSNPNLYWYRQAAGRGLQLLFYSVGIGQISSEVPQNLSASRPQDRQFILSSKKLLLSDSGFYLCAWSVPGTDTQYFGPGTRLTVL.

This clonotype has more than one count but fewer than ten. This rearrangement joins TRBV16 to TRBJ2-3, with 9 bases matching TRBD1. Germline V CDR1 and CDR2: KGHSY, FQNENV. The J segment lost 4 bases and the V segment lost 3 bases, leaving 5 bases of the junction unmatched. This CDR3 spans 15 amino acids. The CDR3 region is CASSQYRGPADTQYF. The DNA for the CDR3 is TGTGCCAGCAGCCAGTACAGGGGGCCTGCAGATACGCAGTATTTT.

The chain links TRBV19 to TRBJ2-5; possibly TRBD1 or TRBD2 for D (5 bases each). V was shortened by 0 bases and J by 0 bases, with 14 bases between the two germline ends. The germline V gene encodes CDR1 LNHDA and CDR2 SQIVND (reference sequence). CDR3 length equals 17 residues. The CDR3 here is CASSIDGAGTYQETQYF. The CDR3 bases are TGTGCCAGTAGTATAGACGGGGCAGGGACGTACCAAGAGACCCAGTACTTC.

The chain couples TRBV19 to TRBJ1-1, with D hard to call. V was pared by 4 bases and J by 5 bases, with 14 bases between. CDR1 and CDR2 (germline): LNHDA, SQIVND (reference sequence). The CDR3 is 14 amino acids. The CDR3 spells CASSKGQLLTEAFF. The CDR3 coding sequence is TGTGCCAGTAGTAAGGGTCAGCTGCTTACTGAAGCTTTCTTT.

On this clonotype: A much larger clone sits a single nucleotide away, making a read error possible. This CDR3 reads CTSSLSQSPYNEQFF. The CDR3 DNA sequence: TGTACCAGCAGCTTATCCCAGTCCCCCTACAATGAGCAGTTCTTC. The chain employs TRBV7-7 and TRBJ2-1; D is undetermined. The germline CDR1 and CDR2 sequences are SSHAT and FNYEAQ (reference sequence). There are 15 residues in the CDR3.

There are many counts of this clonotype. The CDR3 loop reads CASSAHRVVNYGYTF. The CDR3 DNA is TGTGCCAGCAGCGCCCACAGGGTGGTGAACTATGGCTACACCTTC. The chain has TRBV4-2 and TRBJ1-2; D is perhaps TRBD1 (6 bases). Germline CDR1 and CDR2: LGHNA and YNFKEQ. V lost 5 bases to trimming and J lost 2 bases, with 15 bases between them. The CDR3 totals 15 residues.

Many counts were recorded for this clonotype. The rearrangement links TRBV5-1 to TRBJ2-7, with 8 bases lining up with TRBD2. Germline CDR1 is SGHRS and CDR2 is YFSETQ. With V trimmed by 4 bases and J by 1 base, 7 bases remained unmatched. This CDR3 is 15 amino acids long. DNA for the CDR3: TGCGCCAGCAGCAGGAGCGGGGGAGCATCCTACGAGCAGTACTTC. Translation: CASSRSGGASYEQYF.

This clonotype was seen repeatedly, ten times or more. The chain recombines TRBV9 with TRBJ2-5; D is unresolved. In germline, CDR1 is SGDLS, CDR2 YYNGEE. Between the trimmed V and J ends, which lost 0 bases and 1 base, there was a span of 10 bases. The CDR3 is made up of 15 amino acids. The CDR3 is CASSVDPRTQETQYF. The CDR3 bases are TGTGCCAGCAGCGTAGATCCCCGAACCCAAGAGACCCAGTACTTC.

In this sample, this clonotype turned up a few times. The chain has TRBV7-2 and TRBJ1-5; unclear D gene. This CDR3 comprises 13 residues. With 6 bases removed from V and 4 bases from J, the gap between germline ends came to 10 bases. Per the germline V gene, CDR1 is SGHTA and CDR2 is FQGNSA. For the CDR3, the DNA is TGTGCCAGCAGTTCGCATAGGAATCAGCCCCAGCATTTT. This encodes CASSSHRNQPQHF.